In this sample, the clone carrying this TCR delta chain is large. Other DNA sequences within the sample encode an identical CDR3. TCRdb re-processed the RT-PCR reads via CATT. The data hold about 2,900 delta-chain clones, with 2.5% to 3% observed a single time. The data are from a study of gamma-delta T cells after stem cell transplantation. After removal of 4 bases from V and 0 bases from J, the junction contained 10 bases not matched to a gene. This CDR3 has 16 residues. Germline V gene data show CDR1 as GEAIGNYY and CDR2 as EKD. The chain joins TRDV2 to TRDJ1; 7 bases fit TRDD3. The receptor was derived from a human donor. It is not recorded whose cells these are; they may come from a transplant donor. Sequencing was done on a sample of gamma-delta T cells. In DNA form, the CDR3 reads TGTGCCTGTGATGAGGTACTGGGGACTTACACCGATAAACTCATCTTT. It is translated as CACDEVLGTYTDKLIF.